These 22 T cell receptor beta chains share one sample of origin, sequenced in a study of beta chain features in type 1 diabetes. Study conclusions and caveats: Shorter TCRB CDR3s, moderately but significantly so, were found in Type 1 diabetes patients in all four CD4+ subsets.

Isolated RNA was reverse transcribed in full, so expressed TCRB transcripts were sequenced. Libraries were prepared by immunoSEQ multiplex PCR; TCRdb keeps only in-frame clonotypes and omits some of them. Here the sample spans a few hundred thousand clones, 9.5% to 13% being singletons. For these receptors, no antigen is known. Material: naive CD4+ T cells from blood. These receptors originate from a young man with type 1 diabetes.

There are a few counts of this clone. V and J are TRBV25-1 and TRBJ1-1; D not certain. Germline V lookup: CDR1 MGHDK, CDR2 SYGVNS. V was trimmed by 6 bases and J by 1 base, leaving 3 bases between them. The CDR3 has 11 amino acids. This CDR3 reads CASRRNTEAFF. In DNA, the CDR3 is TGTGCCAGCAGGCGGAACACTGAAGCTTTCTTT. Based on the CDR3 plus reference TRBV25-1 and TRBJ1-1, the full variable domain is EADIYQTPRYLVIGTGKKITLECSQTMGHDKMYWYQQDPGMELHLIHYSYGVNSTEKGDLSSESTVSRIRTEHFPLTLESARPSHTSQYLCASRRNTEAFFGQGTRLTVV.

This clone was counted a few times. This sequence joins TRBV7-9 and TRBJ1-1; no definite D call. The CDR3 totals 13 residues. V was pared by 5 bases and J by 7 bases, with 14 bases between. Germline loops: CDR1 SEHNR, CDR2 FQNEAQ (reference sequence). CDR3 residues: CASSPTELGEAFF. DNA of the CDR3: TGTGCCAGCAGCCCCACTGAACTTGGTGAAGCTTTCTTT.

The genes are TRBV2 and TRBJ2-5; tentative D call: TRBD2 (6 bases). Germline CDR1 SNHLY, CDR2 FYNNEI. The V and J ends lost 3 bases and 1 base respectively, with 15 bases between them. This CDR3 comprises 16 residues. The CDR3 sequence: CASSEEGQDSQETQYF. In nucleotides, the CDR3 is TGTGCCAGCAGTGAGGAGGGGCAAGATAGCCAAGAGACCCAGTACTTC.

The CDR3 region has the DNA TGTGCCAGCTCACTACGGATCGGGTCGGGCACTGAAGCTTTCTTT. Translation gives CASSLRIGSGTEAFF. The chain joins TRBV18 to TRBJ1-1; D unclear. The germline gives CDR1 KGHSH, CDR2 LQKENI. The CDR3 spans 15 residues. V lost 4 bases to trimming and J lost 4 bases, with 16 bases between them.

The chain carries TRBV28 and TRBJ2-1; no clear D gene. Germline V gene lookup returns CDR1 MDHEN and CDR2 SYDVKM. The CDR3 consists of 18 residues. V was trimmed by 4 bases and J by 0 bases, leaving 19 bases between them. DNA for the CDR3: TGTGCCAGCAGTTGGCCTTCTTATCGCGCGGACTCCTACAATGAGCAGTTCTTC. As protein: CASSWPSYRADSYNEQFF.

This clone was detected a few times. The V gene is TRBV7-9, the J gene TRBJ2-1; TRBD2 aligns across 10 bases. J gave up 9 bases and V 6 bases, and 14 bases lay outside the gene matches. CDR3 length: 16 residues. The V gene's germline CDR1 is SEHNR and CDR2 FQNEAQ (reference sequence). Here the CDR3 DNA reads TGTGCCAGCAGAATAGGACCAGCGGGGGGGCCGACTGAGCAGTTCTTC. It yields the protein CASRIGPAGGPTEQFF.

V usage is TRBV7-2 and J usage is TRBJ2-2; D not resolved. The CDR3 loop spans 14 amino acids. V was shortened by 0 bases and J by 2 bases, with 4 bases between the two germline ends. The germline V gene encodes CDR1 SGHTA and CDR2 FQGNSA. CDR3 in amino acids: CASSLAANTGELFF. CDR3 DNA: TGTGCCAGCAGCTTAGCGGCAAACACCGGGGAGCTGTTTTTT.

This clone has a handful of counts. This chain connects TRBV7-3 to TRBJ2-3; D not certain. Trimming stripped 3 bases from V and 2 bases from J, with 6 bases between. The CDR3 sequence is 13 residues long. Germline-derived CDR1 and CDR2 are SGHTA and FQGTGA. For the CDR3, the DNA is TGTGCCAGCAGCTTGGGCGACACAGATACGCAGTATTTT. Translated, it gives CASSLGDTDTQYF.

This clone was seen a few times. This chain links TRBV29-1 with TRBJ1-1; D is undetermined. Per the germline V gene, CDR1 is SQVTM and CDR2 is ANQGSEA. V lost 4 bases to trimming and J lost 1 base, with 7 bases between them. CDR3 length: 12 residues. The CDR3 loop is CSVVGRNTEAFF. CDR3 sequence (DNA): TGCAGCGTTGTTGGGAGGAACACTGAAGCTTTCTTT.

The V gene is TRBV4-3, the J gene TRBJ2-5, with 7 bases aligning to TRBD1. The V gene end was trimmed by 3 bases and the J gene end by 2 bases; junction bases not matched to a gene: 6. Germline CDR1 is LGHNA and CDR2 is YSLEER. This CDR3 has 15 residues. CDR3: CASSHGDRDQETQYF. As DNA, the CDR3 is TGCGCCAGCAGCCACGGTGACAGGGATCAAGAGACCCAGTACTTC.

V and J are TRBV28 and TRBJ1-2; no clear D gene. Germline V lookup: CDR1 MDHEN, CDR2 SYDVKM. Trimming shortened V by 5 bases and J by 2 bases, and 12 bases separated the two germline ends. The CDR3 has 14 amino acids. The DNA of the CDR3 is TGTGCCAGCAGTGAGGGAGCCTCCAACTATGGCTACACCTTC. This gives the protein CASSEGASNYGYTF.

This clone occurred a few times. This chain uses TRBV29-1 with TRBJ1-1; D might be TRBD1 (5 bases). V was pared by 8 bases and J by 1 base, with 14 bases between. CDR1 and CDR2 (germline): SQVTM, ANQGSEA. The CDR3 is 13 amino acids. CDR3 in DNA: TGCAGCTCTCGCTCCGGACAGAACACTGAAGCTTTCTTT. Translated: CSSRSGQNTEAFF.

This clone was seen a handful of times. V usage is TRBV4-3 and J usage is TRBJ1-6; weak D call: TRBD1 (5 bases). The CDR3 runs 13 residues. Trimming took 4 bases from V and 5 from J, leaving 6 bases between them. Germline V CDR1 and CDR2: LGHNA, YSLEER. CDR3 DNA sequence: TGCGCCAGCAGCCGACAGAATAATTCACCCCTCCACTTT. Translated, it gives CASSRQNNSPLHF.

The chain couples TRBV4-1 to TRBJ2-3; 7 nucleotides match TRBD1. CDR1 and CDR2 (germline): MGHRA, YSYEKL. The CDR3 runs to 17 residues. Unmatched junction bases numbered 9, after V lost 1 base and J lost 2 bases. The CDR3 is CASSQGGQGGPTDTQYF. CDR3 DNA: TGCGCCAGCAGCCAAGGTGGCCAAGGGGGCCCCACAGATACGCAGTATTTT.

The chain combines TRBV5-4 with TRBJ1-1; D unclear. The CDR3 is made up of 15 amino acids. With 4 bases removed from V and 6 bases from J, the gap between germline ends came to 19 bases. Germline assignment: CDR1 SGHNT and CDR2 YYREEE (reference sequence). CDR3 sequence: CASSTPPGLRAEAFF. CDR3 sequence (DNA): TGTGCCAGCAGCACCCCTCCTGGACTCCGGGCTGAAGCTTTCTTT.

The V gene is TRBV2, the J gene TRBJ1-1; D unresolved. V lost 6 bases, J lost 10 bases, and 15 bases lay in between. The germline gives CDR1 SNHLY, CDR2 FYNNEI. The CDR3 sequence is 12 residues long. The CDR3 spells CASRPWGGLAFF. CDR3 DNA: TGTGCCAGCAGGCCCTGGGGAGGGCTAGCTTTCTTT.

This chain joins TRBV11-2 and TRBJ1-1; no definite D call. Deletions cut 0 bases from V and 2 bases from J, with 7 bases between. Germline V gene lookup returns CDR1 SGHAT and CDR2 FQNNGV. The CDR3 is made up of 14 amino acids. CDR3 region: CASSLDRYNTEAFF. The CDR3 DNA is TGTGCCAGCAGCTTAGATCGGTATAACACTGAAGCTTTCTTT.

The rearrangement uses TRBV7-6 and TRBJ1-5; D not resolved. CDR1 is SGHVS and CDR2 is FNYEAQ in the germline V gene. The germline V and J ends were trimmed by 5 bases and 9 bases, with 14 bases remaining between them. CDR3 length equals 13 residues. The CDR3 spells CASSPSGVGPQHF. In DNA form, the CDR3 reads TGTGCCAGCAGCCCCTCAGGCGTGGGGCCCCAGCATTTT.

The chain is built from TRBV20-1 and TRBJ1-1; no definite D call. The CDR3 is 11 amino acids. V was clipped by 3 bases and J by 8 bases, with 10 bases between them. The germline gives CDR1 DFQATT, CDR2 SNEGSKA (reference sequence). CDR3: CSARRKGEAFF. The CDR3 nucleotides are TGCAGTGCTAGGCGGAAAGGAGAAGCTTTCTTT.

This clone was counted a few times. CDR3 amino acids: CASSTMGQSYEQYF. The DNA of the CDR3 is TGTGCCAGCAGCACAATGGGACAGTCCTACGAGCAGTACTTC. The chain has TRBV7-2 and TRBJ2-7, with TRBD1 matching 7 bases. V lost 5 bases to trimming and J lost 1 base; unmatched junction nucleotides: 5. CDR3 length: 14 amino acids. Germline assignment: CDR1 SGHTA and CDR2 FQGNSA.

The chain links TRBV11-2 to TRBJ2-1; D ambiguous. There are 14 residues in the CDR3. Germline V gene data show CDR1 as SGHAT and CDR2 as FQNNGV. V lost 1 base and J lost 4, with 8 bases in between. In DNA form, the CDR3 reads TGTGCCAGCAGCTTAGTAGCCACTTACAATGAGCAGTTCTTC. Protein sequence: CASSLVATYNEQFF. The full variable domain, completed using reference TRBV11-2 and TRBJ2-1, is EAGVAQSPRYKIIEKRQSVAFWCNPISGHATLYWYQQILGQGPKLLIQFQNNGVVDDSQLPKDRFSAERLKGVDSTLKIQPAKLEDSAVYLCASSLVATYNEQFFGPGTRLTVL.

This clone was seen a handful of times. Different DNA sequences within this sample yield the same CDR3. The chain has TRBV29-1 and TRBJ1-3; 7 bases agree with TRBD1. Looked up from germline, CDR1 is SQVTM and CDR2 is ANQGSEA. V was pared by 6 bases and J by 0 bases, with 2 bases of the junction left unmatched. The CDR3 is 13 amino acids. CDR3 amino acids: CSVRTGSGNTIYF. The CDR3 DNA sequence: TGCAGCGTCCGGACAGGCTCTGGAAACACCATATATTTT.